This is a list of T cell receptor beta chains from one sample in a study of vaccination effects on CD4 cells after COVID-19. Their cognate antigens are unknown. Sequencing used immunoSEQ multiplex PCR; TCRdb keeps in-frame clones, though not all of them. This table has around 79,000 clones, around 79% appearing once. This specimen was CD4+ T cells from PBMCs cultured with SARS-CoV-2 spike peptides, taken before COVID-19 vaccination. The receptors come from a human donor who received a COVID-19 vaccine. CDR3s include the opening cysteine and the closing phenylalanine or tryptophan. Each record gives: CDR3 length, V gene, clone size, D gene, J gene, CDR3 DNA, CDR3 protein. The D gene is left open where the match is weak. Not all rows give a size; the values are once, few, many and, for expanded clones, a class.

CDR3 length: 11
V gene: TRBV12-3/TRBV12-4
clone size: NA
D gene: NA
J gene: TRBJ1-5
CDR3 DNA: TGTGCCAGCAGTTTACGCGGGCCCCAGCATTTT
CDR3 protein: CASSLRGPQHF

CDR3 length: 13
V gene: TRBV7-2
clone size: once
D gene: NA
J gene: TRBJ2-5
CDR3 DNA: TGTGCCAGCAGCTTGGCCTCGATCGAGACCCAGTACTTC
CDR3 protein: CASSLASIETQYF

CDR3 length: 15
V gene: TRBV19
clone size: once
D gene: NA
J gene: TRBJ1-3
CDR3 DNA: TGTGCCAGTACCCTTAGATGGGCAGGCGGAAACACCATATATTTT
CDR3 protein: CASTLRWAGGNTIYF

CDR3 length: 15
V gene: TRBV27
clone size: NA
D gene: NA
J gene: TRBJ2-2
CDR3 DNA: TGTGCCAGCAGTCAAGGGACTCGAACTCGCGGGGAGCTGTTTTTT
CDR3 protein: CASSQGTRTRGELFF

CDR3 length: 13
V gene: TRBV30
clone size: NA
D gene: NA
J gene: TRBJ2-2
CDR3 DNA: TGTGCCTGGAGATACCAGGGAATCGGGGAGCTGTTTTTT
CDR3 protein: CAWRYQGIGELFF

CDR3 length: 16
V gene: TRBV5-1
clone size: NA
D gene: NA
J gene: TRBJ2-2
CDR3 DNA: TGCGCCAGCAGCTTTACAGACACTTCGAACACCGGGGAGCTGTTTTTT
CDR3 protein: CASSFTDTSNTGELFF

CDR3 length: 15
V gene: TRBV5-1
clone size: NA
D gene: TRBD1
J gene: TRBJ1-6
CDR3 DNA: TGCGCCAGCAGCAGGGACAGGGGAGCGAGTTCACCCCTCCACTTT
CDR3 protein: CASSRDRGASSPLHF

CDR3 length: 16
V gene: TRBV19
clone size: NA
D gene: TRBD1
J gene: TRBJ2-2
CDR3 DNA: TGTGCCAGTAGTAAAACCGGGACAGGGGGCTTCGGGGAGCTGTTTTTT
CDR3 protein: CASSKTGTGGFGELFF

CDR3 length: 15
V gene: TRBV18
clone size: NA
D gene: TRBD1
J gene: TRBJ1-6
CDR3 DNA: TGTGCCAGCTCACCAAGGACAGGGTACGATTCACCCCTCCACTTT
CDR3 protein: CASSPRTGYDSPLHF

CDR3 length: 14
V gene: TRBV6-5
clone size: once
D gene: NA
J gene: TRBJ2-3
CDR3 DNA: TGTGCCTCGACAGGCACTCCTAGCACAGATACGCAGTATTTT
CDR3 protein: CASTGTPSTDTQYF

CDR3 length: 16
V gene: TRBV14
clone size: NA
D gene: TRBD1
J gene: TRBJ2-3
CDR3 DNA: TGTGCCAGCAGCCAAGGGGACAGGGGTATAACAGATACGCAGTATTTT
CDR3 protein: CASSQGDRGITDTQYF

CDR3 length: 14
V gene: TRBV9
clone size: NA
D gene: NA
J gene: TRBJ1-6
CDR3 DNA: TGTGCCAGCAGCGTAAGGGAGGGAAATTCACCCCTCCACTTT
CDR3 protein: CASSVREGNSPLHF

CDR3 length: 15
V gene: TRBV5-1
clone size: NA
D gene: NA
J gene: TRBJ2-5
CDR3 DNA: TGCGCCAGCAGCTTGGAGGCCGGGGGTCAAGAGACCCAGTACTTC
CDR3 protein: CASSLEAGGQETQYF

CDR3 length: 13
V gene: TRBV9
clone size: NA
D gene: NA
J gene: TRBJ2-1
CDR3 DNA: TGTGCCAGCAGCGTAGGACACCCCAATGAGCAGTTCTTC
CDR3 protein: CASSVGHPNEQFF

CDR3 length: 15
V gene: TRBV5-6
clone size: NA
D gene: NA
J gene: TRBJ1-3
CDR3 DNA: TGTGCCAGCAGCTTGAGCTTCCGGACTGGAAACACCATATATTTT
CDR3 protein: CASSLSFRTGNTIYF

CDR3 length: 15
V gene: TRBV5-1
clone size: NA
D gene: NA
J gene: TRBJ1-3
CDR3 DNA: TGCGCCAGCAGCTTGACAGGGCTCTCTGGAAACACCATATATTTT
CDR3 protein: CASSLTGLSGNTIYF

CDR3 length: 16
V gene: TRBV4-1
clone size: NA
D gene: NA
J gene: TRBJ1-1
CDR3 DNA: TGCGCCAGCAGCCACGGGAAGGGGGGTAGGATAACTGAAGCTTTCTTT
CDR3 protein: CASSHGKGGRITEAFF

CDR3 length: 14
V gene: TRBV10-2
clone size: NA
D gene: NA
J gene: TRBJ1-1
CDR3 DNA: TGCGCCAGCAGTGAGACTGGGGGGTACACTGAAGCTTTCTTT
CDR3 protein: CASSETGGYTEAFF

CDR3 length: 16
V gene: TRBV9
clone size: NA
D gene: NA
J gene: TRBJ2-3
CDR3 DNA: TGTGCCAGCAGCGTAGGTCAGAGGGGGTTCACAGATACGCAGTATTTT
CDR3 protein: CASSVGQRGFTDTQYF

CDR3 length: 11
V gene: TRBV13
clone size: NA
D gene: NA
J gene: TRBJ1-2
CDR3 DNA: TGTGCCAGCAGCTTAGATAGGGGCTACACCTTC
CDR3 protein: CASSLDRGYTF

CDR3 length: 15
V gene: TRBV2
clone size: NA
D gene: TRBD1
J gene: TRBJ1-3
CDR3 DNA: TGTGCCAGCAGTGGACAGGGACAGACGGGAAACACCATATATTTT
CDR3 protein: CASSGQGQTGNTIYF

CDR3 length: 15
V gene: TRBV9
clone size: NA
D gene: TRBD2
J gene: TRBJ2-5
CDR3 DNA: TGTGCCAGCAACCGACTAGCGGGGATACAAGAGACCCAGTACTTC
CDR3 protein: CASNRLAGIQETQYF

CDR3 length: 15
V gene: TRBV6-6
clone size: NA
D gene: NA
J gene: TRBJ1-5
CDR3 DNA: TGTGCCAGCAGTTACTCTAGGGAGTTCAATCAGCCCCAGCATTTT
CDR3 protein: CASSYSREFNQPQHF

CDR3 length: 15
V gene: TRBV7-2
clone size: NA
D gene: TRBD1
J gene: TRBJ1-6
CDR3 DNA: TGTGCCAGCAGCGCAGAACAGGGGTATGGTTCACCCCTCCACTTT
CDR3 protein: CASSAEQGYGSPLHF

CDR3 length: 16
V gene: TRBV11-2
clone size: NA
D gene: TRBD1
J gene: TRBJ2-5
CDR3 DNA: TGTGCCAGCAGGCGACCGGGACAGGGGGCGCAAGAGACCCAGTACTTC
CDR3 protein: CASRRPGQGAQETQYF

CDR3 length: 14
V gene: TRBV2
clone size: NA
D gene: TRBD2
J gene: TRBJ2-3
CDR3 DNA: TGTGCCAGCAGCCTTAGCGGGGTCAAAGATACGCAGTATTTT
CDR3 protein: CASSLSGVKDTQYF

CDR3 length: 15
V gene: TRBV5-1
clone size: NA
D gene: NA
J gene: TRBJ2-1
CDR3 DNA: TGCGCCAGCAGCTTGGGGCAGGGTGCCTACAATGAGCAGTTCTTC
CDR3 protein: CASSLGQGAYNEQFF

CDR3 length: 15
V gene: TRBV27
clone size: NA
D gene: NA
J gene: TRBJ2-1
CDR3 DNA: TGTGCCAGCAGTAACTGGGGGGCCATTAAACATGAGCAGTTCTTC
CDR3 protein: CASSNWGAIKHEQFF

CDR3 length: 14
V gene: TRBV7-2
clone size: NA
D gene: NA
J gene: TRBJ2-3
CDR3 DNA: TGTGCCAGCAGCGTCCCGGGGGCGGGAGATACGCAGTATTTT
CDR3 protein: CASSVPGAGDTQYF

CDR3 length: 13
V gene: TRBV2
clone size: NA
D gene: NA
J gene: TRBJ2-3
CDR3 DNA: TGTGCCAGCAGTGCCGGGGGATCAGATACGCAGTATTTT
CDR3 protein: CASSAGGSDTQYF

CDR3 length: 14
V gene: TRBV30
clone size: NA
D gene: NA
J gene: TRBJ1-1
CDR3 DNA: TGTGCCTCCAACTACGGGGTCATGAACACTGAAGCTTTCTTT
CDR3 protein: CASNYGVMNTEAFF

CDR3 length: 18
V gene: TRBV4-1
clone size: NA
D gene: TRBD2
J gene: TRBJ2-5
CDR3 DNA: TGCGCCAGCAGCCAAGATTTCGGAGGGAGCGGGGGGTGGGAGACCCAGTACTTC
CDR3 protein: CASSQDFGGSGGWETQYF

CDR3 length: 13
V gene: TRBV4-3
clone size: once
D gene: NA
J gene: TRBJ1-2
CDR3 DNA: TGCGCCAGCAGCCAAGAAACTCCGTATGGCTACACCTTC
CDR3 protein: CASSQETPYGYTF

CDR3 length: 14
V gene: TRBV4-3
clone size: NA
D gene: NA
J gene: TRBJ2-2
CDR3 DNA: TGCGCCAGCAGCCAAGTGGCGAACACCGGGGAGCTGTTTTTT
CDR3 protein: CASSQVANTGELFF

CDR3 length: 13
V gene: TRBV13
clone size: NA
D gene: NA
J gene: TRBJ2-3
CDR3 DNA: TGTGCCAGCAGCTTGAATTGGGTAGATACGCAGTATTTT
CDR3 protein: CASSLNWVDTQYF

CDR3 length: 14
V gene: TRBV6-5
clone size: NA
D gene: NA
J gene: TRBJ1-6
CDR3 DNA: TGTGCCAGCAGACCTGGACATTTTTCAGGACCCCTCCACTTT
CDR3 protein: CASRPGHFSGPLHF

CDR3 length: 16
V gene: TRBV7-2
clone size: NA
D gene: TRBD2
J gene: TRBJ2-2
CDR3 DNA: TGTGCCAGCAGCCCCCTAGCGGGGGGTAACACCGGGGAGCTGTTTTTT
CDR3 protein: CASSPLAGGNTGELFF

CDR3 length: 14
V gene: TRBV11-2
clone size: NA
D gene: NA
J gene: TRBJ2-2
CDR3 DNA: TGTGCCAGCAGCCCGGGGATGGGGACCGGGGAGCTGTTTTTT
CDR3 protein: CASSPGMGTGELFF

CDR3 length: 13
V gene: TRBV7-9
clone size: few
D gene: NA
J gene: TRBJ1-2
CDR3 DNA: TGTGCCAGCAGCCAACAGACAGGAGGTGGCTACACCTTC
CDR3 protein: CASSQQTGGGYTF

CDR3 length: 14
V gene: TRBV2
clone size: NA
D gene: NA
J gene: TRBJ1-1
CDR3 DNA: TGTGCCAGCAGTCCGCAAAGATTGAACACTGAAGCTTTCTTT
CDR3 protein: CASSPQRLNTEAFF

CDR3 length: 20
V gene: TRBV19
clone size: NA
D gene: TRBD2
J gene: TRBJ2-3
CDR3 DNA: TGTGCCAGTAGTGTTAGAGCGGGGGGCGCGACGACAATTGGCACAGATACGCAGTATTTT
CDR3 protein: CASSVRAGGATTIGTDTQYF